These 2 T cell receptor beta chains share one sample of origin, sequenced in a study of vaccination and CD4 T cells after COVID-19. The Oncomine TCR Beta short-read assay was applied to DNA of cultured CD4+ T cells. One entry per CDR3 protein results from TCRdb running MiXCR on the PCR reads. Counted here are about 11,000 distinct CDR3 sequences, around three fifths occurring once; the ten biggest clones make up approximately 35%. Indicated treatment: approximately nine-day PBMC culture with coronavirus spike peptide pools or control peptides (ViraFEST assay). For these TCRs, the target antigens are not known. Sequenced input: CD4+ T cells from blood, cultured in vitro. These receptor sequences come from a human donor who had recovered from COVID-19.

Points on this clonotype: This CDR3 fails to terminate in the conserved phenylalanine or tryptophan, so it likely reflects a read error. Here the CDR3 reads CASSFTGPTGYGYTL. The DNA for the CDR3 is TGTGCCAGCAGTTTCACAGGCCCCACAGGCTATGGCTACACCCTC. The chain links TRBV6-5 to TRBJ1-2; D may be TRBD1 (5 bases). The CDR3 runs to 15 residues. Per the germline V gene, CDR1 is MNHEY and CDR2 is SVGAGI. Trimming left V 4 bases short and J 4 bases short, with 16 bases between.

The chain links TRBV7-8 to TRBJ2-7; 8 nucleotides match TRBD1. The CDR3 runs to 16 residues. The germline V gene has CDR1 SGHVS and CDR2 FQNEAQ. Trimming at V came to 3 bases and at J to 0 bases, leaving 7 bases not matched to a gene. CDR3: CASSFSGTGDSYEQYF. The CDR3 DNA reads TGTGCCAGCAGCTTTTCCGGGACAGGCGACTCCTACGAGCAGTACTTC. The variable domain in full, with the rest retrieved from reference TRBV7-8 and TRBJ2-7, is GAGVSQSPRYKVAKRGQDVALRCDPISGHVSLFWYQQALGQGPEFLTYFQNEAQLDKSGLPSDRFFAERPEGSVSTLKIQRTQQEDSAVYLCASSFSGTGDSYEQYFGPGTRLTVT.